A single sample is the source of the 3 T cell receptor beta chains below, sequenced in a study of blood T cell repertoires in COVID-19 (dated by TCRdb to about 2020). The protocol used for the library was the immunoSEQ multiplex PCR assay. The immuneACCESS repertoire file appears here via TCRdb, limited to in-frame rearrangements. These files lack a portion of the clones; in checked studies, under half of the deficit traces to unresolved V genes, and the cause of the others is not known. This sample lists 250,000 to 350,000 clones; roughly nine tenths were detected once. The ten largest clonotypes hold less than 1% of the sample. Sequencing input: peripheral blood. The receptors derive from a woman in her thirties or forties who had recovered from COVID-19.

V and J are TRBV29-1 and TRBJ2-7, with TRBD2 matching 11 bases. With V trimmed by 0 bases and J by 0 bases, 4 bases remained unmatched. There are 16 residues in the CDR3. CDR1 is SQVTM and CDR2 is ANQGSEA in the germline V gene. CDR3: CSVEERLAGSSYEQYF. As DNA, the CDR3 is TGCAGCGTTGAAGAAAGACTAGCGGGGAGCTCCTACGAGCAGTACTTC.

As concerns this clone: Other DNA sequences within the sample encode an identical CDR3. The chain carries TRBV18 and TRBJ2-3; D uncertain. The CDR3 covers 13 residues. V was shortened by 3 bases and J by 0 bases, with 4 bases between the two germline ends. Germline CDR1 KGHSH, CDR2 LQKENI. The CDR3 nucleotides are TGTGCCAGCTCACCTCCAAGCACAGATACGCAGTATTTT. It encodes CASSPPSTDTQYF.

The chain combines TRBV6-1 with TRBJ2-3, with D possibly TRBD2 on 6 matching bases. CDR3 length equals 15 residues. V shed 2 bases and J shed 3 bases, with 12 bases lying between them. Germline CDR1 and CDR2: MNHNS and SASEGT. The CDR3 loop reads CASSEYGSKTDTQYF. The CDR3 DNA follows: TGTGCCAGCAGTGAATACGGGAGTAAGACAGATACGCAGTATTTT.